The sequence of this TCR beta chain was determined in a study of beta chain features in type 1 diabetes. J lost 0 bases, V lost 3 bases, and 10 bases had no gene match. The CDR3 is 19 amino acids. CDR1 MDHEN and CDR2 SYDVKM come from the germline V gene. Study outcomes and limitations: Compared with healthy donors, patients appeared to share more similar naive, central memory and regulatory TCRB repertoires. Moderately but significantly shorter TCRB CDR3s were found in Type 1 diabetes patients in all four CD4+ subsets.

Sequencing targeted expressed TCRB transcripts, as all isolated RNA had been reverse transcribed. Naive, central memory and regulatory T cell samples averaged about 3.6 million immunoSEQ reads each. Sequenced by immunoSEQ multiplex PCR; TCRdb stores in-frame clones only, minus some. The table shows about 180,000 clones, with about an eighth occurring only once. By way of CD45RO/CCR7/CD25/CD127/CD95/CD27, the CD4+ regulatory, stem cell-like memory, central memory and naive cells were sorted. This clone has at least ten counts. Its specificity is unknown. Sequenced sample: central memory CD4+ T cells from blood. The chain has TRBV28 and TRBJ2-6; 8 nucleotides match TRBD1. The clonotype was recovered from a woman aged 18-29 years in good health. The CDR3 is CASSFPLAGGRSGANVLTF. CDR3 bases: TGTGCCAGCAGTTTCCCTCTCGCAGGGGGCCGCTCTGGGGCCAACGTCCTGACTTTC.